Below, one TCR beta chain is given with its context. Its antigen is still unknown. The germline gives CDR1 SGHTA, CDR2 FQGNSA. This CDR3 contains 13 residues. Trimming stripped 1 base from V and 5 bases from J, with 9 bases between. MiXCR was run by TCRdb on the reads, yielding one entry per CDR3 protein. The data show some 500,000 distinct CDR3 sequences, with around 40% seen just once and around 50% held by the top ten. The sample is drawn from a study of T cell repertoires in cytomegalovirus infection. Overall study context: HLA-B-restricted CMV epitopes that are well studied were used alongside recently identified HLA-C-restricted ones. Indications came from public TCR beta signatures; they pointed to CMV infection and to a matching HLA type. Findings and limits, study-wide: In two of eight donors, the top clonotype was HLA-C-restricted CMV-specific.

The gene calls are TRBV7-2 and TRBJ2-7; no clear D gene. This TCR derives from a human donor in good health (CMV status not recorded). Some clones in this sample may be carry-over from other donors' samples. Sequencing was performed on cultured PBMCs, taken from culture after CMV antigen stimulation. The CDR3 nucleotides are TGTGCCAGCAGCTTAGATGTCAGTCACGAGCAGTACTTC. It translates to CASSLDVSHEQYF.